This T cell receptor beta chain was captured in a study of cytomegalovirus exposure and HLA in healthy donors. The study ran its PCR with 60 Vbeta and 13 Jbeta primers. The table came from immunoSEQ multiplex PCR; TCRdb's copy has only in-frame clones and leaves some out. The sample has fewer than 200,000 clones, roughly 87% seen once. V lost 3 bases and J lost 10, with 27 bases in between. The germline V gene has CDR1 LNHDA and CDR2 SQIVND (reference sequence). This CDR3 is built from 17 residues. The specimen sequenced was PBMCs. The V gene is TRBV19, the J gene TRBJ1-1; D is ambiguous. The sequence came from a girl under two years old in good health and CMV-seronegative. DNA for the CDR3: TGTGCCAGTAGTATTCGATCGACCGGAGCTACGCGTTCGGGAGCTTTCTTT. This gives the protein CASSIRSTGATRSGAFF.